This T cell receptor beta chain was sequenced in a study of post-analysis software for immune sequencing data (dated by TCRdb to 2015 to 2017). Study-level background: The recorded disease courses included relapsing-remitting, secondary progressive and progressive-relapsing multiple sclerosis, and some patients had no subtype annotation. Patient repertoires were compared against around 10 previously published healthy control repertoires from donors aged roughly 6 to 28 years. A subset of samples was prepared in parallel using single-end sample barcoding, then pooled and co-amplified after Illumina adapter ligation.

Taken from the germline V gene (reference sequence), the CDR1 and CDR2 loops are PRHDT and FYEKMQ. Cut back by 5 bases and 7 bases, the V and J ends lie 11 bases apart. Spanning cysteine to phenylalanine, the CDR3 consists of 12 amino acids. The read is trimmed to its CDR3 DNA, 36 bases read in frame from base 1. Summary of the overall study and its limitations: Normalized Chao1 diversity was significantly lower in multiple sclerosis patients than controls, suggesting substantial peripheral T-cell clonal expansion. Roughly 5 TRBV segments, including TRBV5-6, TRBV5-1 and TRBV20-1, were significantly more frequent in patients than controls. The control group was slightly older than the multiple sclerosis patient group. When samples were clustered directly using the F measure, samples prepared in the same batch co-clustered strongly, which prompted a batch-effect correction.

Library creation used PCR. Sequencing relied on an Illumina HiSeq 2500. Unique molecular identifiers were incorporated into TCR beta cDNA libraries to reduce PCR and sequencing biases. Per 1 to 10 million input T cells, around 500,000 cDNA molecules were obtained, such that each molecule approximated one T cell. The same protocol used for the earlier healthy control dataset was applied to prepare and sequence the patient libraries. Within a given batch, samples were prepared together, multiplexed and sequenced on the same HiSeq lane. The published analysis was carried out like this. MIGEC handled the raw barcoded reads, throwing out single-read molecular identifier groups before consensus assembly and CDR3 extraction. VDJtools was used for post-analysis of the clonotype tables, with diversity normalized by down-sampling every dataset to the smallest sample size. In repertoire overlap clustering, CDR3 amino acid sequences, but not nucleotide sequences, were matched to correct batch-related cross-sample contamination. TCRdb reprocessed the public reads (quality trimming at Q25 with fastp, clone calling with MiXCR) and kept in-frame beta chains. Each CDR3 protein gets just one entry, which takes the most common genes and DNA from the rows behind it. What appears here as the V and J calls and clone size reflects TCRdb's work, not the paper's. The sample records about 430,000 distinct CDR3 sequences, about 40% of which are singletons. The ten largest clonotypes hold 7.6% of the sample.

In regard to this clonotype: Its binding antigen is unknown. The record has no base qualities; no much larger clone is one base away.

To demonstrate the VDJtools post-analysis software, the study profiled TCR beta repertoires from the peripheral blood of around 13 young patients with multiple sclerosis. The multiple sclerosis patients were children and adolescents ranging in age from about 6 to 17 years. This sequence was found in a girl aged 2 to 9 with multiple sclerosis. Material for sequencing was blood. The sequence joins TRBV13 to TRBJ2-5; the D assignment is uncertain and may be TRBD1 or TRBD2, with 5 bases supporting each. The CDR3 region: CASSPRGVTQYF. The nucleotide sequence reads TGTGCCAGCAGCCCCCGGGGCGTGACCCAGTACTTC.